This T cell receptor beta chain derives from a study of shared clonotypes between healthy human individuals. The overall study: Used for every donor were three CD4 naive, three CD4 memory, two CD8 naive and one CD8 memory plate. Study conclusions and caveats: In general, naive subsets displayed greater estimated richness than memory subsets did. Non-shared clonotypes had lower generation probabilities than those shared by all four donors. Clonotype sharing among donors was expected to depend on sequencing depth.

Profiling relied on immunoSEQ multiplex PCR, and the TCRdb table lists in-frame clones only, not all of them. Of about 680,000 clones listed, less than 80% are singletons. CDR3 length: 13 residues. CDR1 is MDHEN and CDR2 is SYDVKM in the germline V gene. Deletions cut 8 bases from V and 3 bases from J, with 14 bases between. Of note for this clone: Its antigen is as yet unknown. The sample holds other DNA sequences that translate to the same CDR3.

V is TRBV28 and J is TRBJ2-7; either TRBD1 or TRBD2 may supply D (5 bases each). Sequences were obtained from memory CD4+ T cells sorted from blood. The sample's subset: CD45RA-negative fraction. The receptor comes from a woman aged 25 to 39 in good health. DNA of the CDR3: TGTGCCAGCCAACCGGGACGGGGCTACGAGCAGTACTTC. Protein product: CASQPGRGYEQYF.